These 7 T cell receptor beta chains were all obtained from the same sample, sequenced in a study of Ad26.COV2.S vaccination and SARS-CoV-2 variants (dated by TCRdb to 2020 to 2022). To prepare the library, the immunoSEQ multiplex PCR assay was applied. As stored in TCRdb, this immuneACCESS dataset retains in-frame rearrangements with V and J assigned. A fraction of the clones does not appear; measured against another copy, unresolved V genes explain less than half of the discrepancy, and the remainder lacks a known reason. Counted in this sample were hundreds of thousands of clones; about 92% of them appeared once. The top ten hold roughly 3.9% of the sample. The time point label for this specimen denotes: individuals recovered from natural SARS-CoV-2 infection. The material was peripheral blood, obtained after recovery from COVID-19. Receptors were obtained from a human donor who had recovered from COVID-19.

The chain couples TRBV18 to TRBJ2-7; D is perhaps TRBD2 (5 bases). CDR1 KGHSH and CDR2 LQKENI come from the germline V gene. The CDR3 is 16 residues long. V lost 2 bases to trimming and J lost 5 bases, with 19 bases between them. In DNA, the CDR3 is TGTGCCAGCTCACCATTAGGGTTGCGGACTCAAGACGAGCAGTACTTC. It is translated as CASSPLGLRTQDEQYF.

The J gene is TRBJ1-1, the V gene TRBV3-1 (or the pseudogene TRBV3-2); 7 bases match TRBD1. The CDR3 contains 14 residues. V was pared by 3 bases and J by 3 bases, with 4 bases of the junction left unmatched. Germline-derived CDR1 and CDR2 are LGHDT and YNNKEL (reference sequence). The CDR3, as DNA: TGTGCCAGCAGCCACGTCACAGGGGACACTGAAGCTTTCTTT. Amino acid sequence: CASSHVTGDTEAFF.

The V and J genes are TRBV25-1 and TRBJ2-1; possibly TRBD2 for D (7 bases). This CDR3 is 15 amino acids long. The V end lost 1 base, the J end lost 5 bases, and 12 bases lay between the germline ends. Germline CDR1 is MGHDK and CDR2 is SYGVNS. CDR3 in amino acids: CASSELGGANNEQFF. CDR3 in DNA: TGTGCCAGCAGTGAATTGGGGGGGGCCAACAATGAGCAGTTCTTC.

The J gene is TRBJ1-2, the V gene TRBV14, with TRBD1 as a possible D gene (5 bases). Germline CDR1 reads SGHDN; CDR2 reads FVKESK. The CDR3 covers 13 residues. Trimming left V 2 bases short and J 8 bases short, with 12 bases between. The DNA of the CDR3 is TGTGCCAGCAGCCAATCGGGGCCCGAGGGCTACACCTTC. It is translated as CASSQSGPEGYTF. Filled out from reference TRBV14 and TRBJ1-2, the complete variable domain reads EAGVTQFPSHSVIEKGQTVTLRCDPISGHDNLYWYRRVMGKEIKFLLHFVKESKQDESGMPNNRFLAERTGGTYSTLKVQPAELEDSGVYFCASSQSGPEGYTFGSGTRLTVV.

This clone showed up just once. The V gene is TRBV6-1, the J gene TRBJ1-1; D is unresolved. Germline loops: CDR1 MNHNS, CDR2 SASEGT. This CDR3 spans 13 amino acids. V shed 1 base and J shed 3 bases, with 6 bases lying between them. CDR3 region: CASSEVEDTEAFF. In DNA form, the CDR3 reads TGTGCCAGCAGTGAAGTGGAGGACACTGAAGCTTTCTTT.

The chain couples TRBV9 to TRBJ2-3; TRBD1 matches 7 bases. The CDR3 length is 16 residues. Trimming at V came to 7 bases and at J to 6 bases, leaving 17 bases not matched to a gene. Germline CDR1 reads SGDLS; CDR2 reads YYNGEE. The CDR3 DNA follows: TGTGCCAGCCAAGCAGAAGGACAGGTTCTTATTGATACGCAGTATTTT. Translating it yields CASQAEGQVLIDTQYF.

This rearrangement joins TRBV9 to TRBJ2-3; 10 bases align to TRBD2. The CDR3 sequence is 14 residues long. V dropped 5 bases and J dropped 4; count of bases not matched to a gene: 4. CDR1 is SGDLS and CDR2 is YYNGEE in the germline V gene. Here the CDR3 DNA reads TGTGCCAGCAGTTCTAGCGGGGGATCAGATACGCAGTATTTT. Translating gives CASSSSGGSDTQYF.